This is a list of T cell receptor beta chains from one sample in a study of T cell repertoires in cytomegalovirus infection. Each CDR3 protein is one row after TCRdb ran MiXCR on the reads. Seen here are nearly 650,000 distinct CDR3 sequences, 20% to 25% observed once, and the top ten hold under 8.5%. Sequencing input: CD8+ T cells from PBMCs. Source of these receptors: a human donor in good health (CMV status not recorded). Some clones in this sample may be carry-over from other donors' samples. Each CDR3 is given with its conserved first and last residue. The order of the fields is V gene, J gene, CDR3 protein.

TRBV15	TRBJ2-6	CATAGTGGANVLTF
TRBV7-9	TRBJ2-1	CASSLVGTTPEQFF
TRBV7-9	TRBJ1-5	CASSLNAAPQPQHF
TRBV4-1	TRBJ2-1	CASSRAADEQFF
TRBV19	TRBJ2-5	CASKDLGDQETQYF
TRBV7-9	TRBJ2-3	CASSRPGLELGDTQYF
TRBV19	TRBJ2-1	CATDRTGGNEQFF
TRBV5-1	TRBJ1-1	CASMQSGGGDEAFF
TRBV7-2	TRBJ2-3	CASPGLLGSSTDTQYF
TRBV6-1	TRBJ2-5	CASSRADVAVQYF
TRBV20-1	TRBJ2-4	CSSERRQGRNIQYF
TRBV28	TRBJ1-5	CASNEGFTQPQHF
TRBV7-9	TRBJ1-3	CASSLNSPASGNTIYF
TRBV12-3/TRBV12-4	TRBJ1-4	CATRGHNEKLFF
TRBV7-9	TRBJ2-5	CASSFRPQETQYF
TRBV29-1	TRBJ2-3	CISLGYNPREDTQYF
TRBV5-6	TRBJ1-1	CASSFGGVTEAFF
TRBV6-5	TRBJ2-1	CASSYQGQGTNEQFF
TRBV7-9	TRBJ2-7	CASSLPAGEGSYEQYF
TRBV7-3	TRBJ1-2	CASSSIAGDVYGYTF
TRBV12-3/TRBV12-4	TRBJ1-2	CASSLAAGDGNYGYTF
TRBV6-2/TRBV6-3	TRBJ2-2	CASSFISGGGGELFF
TRBV7-2	TRBJ2-1	CASSLAGLDISYNEQFF